A single sample gave rise to the 7 T cell receptor beta chains below, sequenced in a study of blood T cells in healthy people across ages (dated by TCRdb to 2013 to 2016). Library prep was done by 5' RACE. The sequencing machine was an Illumina HiSeq 2500. A second PCR of roughly 6 to 11 cycles was run with a J-beta primer mix and a sample-barcoded 5' primer. Starting from the raw public reads, TCRdb applied fastp trimming at Q25, assembled clones with MiXCR and retained in-frame beta chains. Every entry covers one CDR3 protein and lists the most common genes and DNA from its rows. In this sample the table shows more than 900,000 distinct CDR3 sequences, 25% to 35% of which occur a single time. The ten most abundant clones make up about 9.4% of the sample. These same data were also listed under a study on T cells of mothers and their children.

Sequencing was performed on blood. The receptors were gathered from a woman aged 40 to 49 in good health.

The chain employs TRBV9 and TRBJ1-1; the D gene is possibly TRBD1 (5 bases). The CDR3 is 15 amino acids. V was clipped by 4 bases and J by 1 base, with 14 bases between them. Germline assignment: CDR1 SGDLS and CDR2 YYNGEE. In DNA, the CDR3 is TGTGCCAGCAGCTTCGACGGACATCCGAACACTGAAGCTTTCTTT. Amino acids: CASSFDGHPNTEAFF.

As for this clonotype: Likely a read error: the CDR3 ends without its conserved phenylalanine or tryptophan. The chain couples TRBV20-1 to TRBJ1-6; maybe TRBD1 (6 bases). V lost 6 bases, J lost 0 bases, and 12 bases lay in between. CDR1 is DFQATT, CDR2 SNEGSKA, per germline (reference sequence). The CDR3 is 15 amino acids. This CDR3 is CSAKDRSSYNSPLHL. In DNA form, the CDR3 reads TGCAGTGCAAAGGACAGAAGCTCCTATAATTCACCCCTCCACCTT.

This clonotype was counted ten times or more. V and J are TRBV9 and TRBJ2-7, with D tentatively TRBD1 (6 bases). This CDR3 is 16 amino acids long. Germline V gene sequence: CDR1 SGDLS, CDR2 YYNGEE. V was trimmed by 4 bases and J by 2 bases, leaving 19 bases between them. CDR3 sequence (DNA): TGTGCCAGCAGCCCTCAAGAGGCTGGGGACACCTACGAGCAGTACTTC. This codes for CASSPQEAGDTYEQYF.

About this clonotype itself: A much larger clone lies one base from this, so it may be a read error. V is TRBV12-3 or TRBV12-4 and J is TRBJ1-1; TRBD1 is a possible D gene (6 bases). This CDR3 spans 15 amino acids. Written as DNA, the CDR3 is TGTGCCAGCACCCCAGGGGCGGGGACCGACACTGAAGCTGTCTTT. This gives the protein CASTPGAGTDTEAVF.

This chain joins TRBV27 and TRBJ2-3, with D perhaps given as TRBD1 or TRBD2 (5 bases each). Germline V gives CDR1 MNHEY, CDR2 SMNVEV (reference sequence). The CDR3 contains 15 residues. V dropped 8 bases and J dropped 3 bases, with 18 bases sitting between them. The CDR3 is CASGVRDPGTDTQYF. The CDR3 nucleotides are TGTGCCAGCGGCGTACGGGACCCCGGGACAGATACGCAGTATTTT.

This chain uses TRBV7-3 with TRBJ2-3; maybe TRBD2 (5 bases). This CDR3 has 16 residues. The V gene's germline CDR1 is SGHTA and CDR2 FQGTGA. The V and J ends lost 5 bases and 0 bases respectively, with 15 bases between them. The CDR3: CASSLYQAGSTDTQYF. Here the CDR3 DNA reads TGTGCCAGCAGCCTCTACCAGGCGGGTAGCACAGATACGCAGTATTTT.

V gene TRBV5-1 combines with J gene TRBJ2-1; 12 bases align to TRBD1. V shed 3 bases, J shed 7 bases, and the junction held 5 bases outside the gene matches. Germline V lookup: CDR1 SGHRS, CDR2 YFSETQ. CDR3 length: 15 amino acids. Written as DNA, the CDR3 is TGCGCCAGCAGCTACCTGGGACAGGGGGCGAATGAGCAGTTCTTC. This translates into CASSYLGQGANEQFF.